Below, 18 T cell receptor beta chains from the same sample are listed, as sequenced in a study of T cells after yellow fever vaccination. One entry per CDR3 protein results from TCRdb running MiXCR on the 5' RACE reads. The sample holds hundreds of thousands of distinct CDR3 sequences, roughly 9% seen once. Material: CD4+ T cells sorted from PBMCs, obtained 5 days after the yellow fever booster vaccination. Receptors originate from a man aged 18 to 30 who received the YFV17D yellow fever vaccine.

This clonotype was detected many times. The J gene is TRBJ2-3, the V gene TRBV20-1, with D tentatively TRBD2 (5 bases). Trimming removed 6 bases from V and 2 bases from J, with 9 bases in between. The germline CDR1 and CDR2 sequences are DFQATT and SNEGSKA (reference sequence). The CDR3 spans 12 residues. CDR3 amino acids: CSAPSSTDTQYF. DNA for the CDR3: TGCAGTGCCCCTAGCTCCACAGATACGCAGTATTTT.

The V gene is TRBV5-4, the J gene TRBJ1-2; no firm D call. V was clipped by 0 bases and J by 8 bases, with 17 bases between them. This CDR3 is built from 15 residues. The germline V gene has CDR1 SGHNT and CDR2 YYREEE (reference sequence). The CDR3, as DNA: TGTGCCAGCAGCTTGGAGGGCGGGCGAGCCCCGGGCTACACCTTC. Protein: CASSLEGGRAPGYTF.

The J gene is TRBJ1-2, the V gene TRBV29-1; the match to TRBD1 covers 8 bases. The germline V gene has CDR1 SQVTM and CDR2 ANQGSEA. V gave up 7 bases and J gave up 4 bases; unmatched junction bases: 11. This CDR3 contains 14 residues. The CDR3 sequence: CSAQGAGGSYGYTF. The CDR3 nucleotides are TGCAGCGCCCAGGGGGCAGGGGGCAGCTATGGCTACACCTTC.

The chain has TRBV20-1 and TRBJ2-3; D might be TRBD1 (6 bases). Germline CDR1 and CDR2: DFQATT and SNEGSKA (reference sequence). The CDR3 length is 13 residues. V gave up 6 bases and J gave up 9 bases, with 19 bases separating them. In DNA form, the CDR3 reads TGCAGTGCGTTTCAAGGGGACATCCAGACGCAGTATTTT. Translated: CSAFQGDIQTQYF.

This clonotype has more than one count but fewer than ten. The J gene is TRBJ2-2, the V gene TRBV20-1; D is undetermined. Germline assignment: CDR1 DFQATT and CDR2 SNEGSKA (reference sequence). V lost 2 bases, J lost 0 bases, and 10 bases lay in between. The CDR3 contains 15 residues. CDR3 sequence: CSARFGPTNTGELFF. CDR3 nucleotides: TGCAGTGCTAGATTTGGCCCGACGAACACCGGGGAGCTGTTTTTT.

This clonotype was detected a few times. V usage is TRBV19 and J usage is TRBJ2-2, with TRBD2 as a possible D gene (6 bases). Trimming pared 8 bases from V and 1 base from J, leaving 11 bases between. CDR1 and CDR2 from the germline V gene are LNHDA and SQIVND (reference sequence). The CDR3 totals 14 residues. CDR3 residues: CASGTSWNTGELFF. CDR3 sequence (DNA): TGTGCCAGTGGAACTAGCTGGAACACCGGGGAGCTGTTTTTT.

The chain combines TRBV7-6 with TRBJ2-3; D perhaps matches TRBD1 (5 bases). V was shortened by 1 base and J by 4 bases, with 9 bases between the two germline ends. The V gene's germline CDR1 is SGHVS and CDR2 FNYEAQ. The CDR3 spans 14 residues. CDR3 residues: CASSLEGHADTQYF. DNA for the CDR3: TGTGCCAGCAGCTTAGAGGGGCATGCAGATACGCAGTATTTT.

V usage is TRBV15 and J usage is TRBJ2-1; D remains unclear. The CDR3 contains 14 residues. The V gene lost 5 bases and the J gene lost 4 bases, with 12 bases spanning the gap. Per the germline V gene, CDR1 is LNHNV and CDR2 is YYDKDF (reference sequence). The DNA of the CDR3 is TGTGCCACCAGCCCGGGTAGGGATTACAATGAGCAGTTCTTC. This codes for CATSPGRDYNEQFF.

V is TRBV24-1 and J is TRBJ2-2; D unclear. V lost 1 base and J lost 4, with 3 bases in between. CDR1 is KGHDR and CDR2 is SFDVKD in the germline V gene. This CDR3 region has 13 residues. For the CDR3, the DNA is TGTGCCACCAGTGATTTAGTCACCGGGGAGCTGTTTTTT. Its translation: CATSDLVTGELFF.

This clonotype has more than one count but fewer than ten. The chain has TRBV6-6 and TRBJ2-7, with D maybe TRBD1 (6 bases). Germline V lookup: CDR1 MNHNY, CDR2 SVGAGI (reference sequence). V dropped 4 bases and J dropped 3 bases, with 13 bases sitting between them. This CDR3 comprises 14 residues. DNA of the CDR3: TGTGCCAGCAGTTGGCAGGGGCCCGACTACGAGCAGTACTTC. It encodes CASSWQGPDYEQYF.

This clonotype was found a few times. The chain carries TRBV10-3 and TRBJ2-1; possibly TRBD1 or TRBD2 for D (5 bases each). Germline loops: CDR1 ENHRY, CDR2 SYGVKD. Trimming stripped 3 bases from V and 7 bases from J, with 22 bases between. The CDR3 contains 17 residues. The CDR3 sequence is CAISDLRGEGSWNEQFF. CDR3 in DNA: TGTGCCATCAGTGACTTGAGAGGGGAAGGGTCCTGGAATGAGCAGTTCTTC.

The chain has TRBV6-1 and TRBJ2-1; the match to TRBD2 covers 8 bases. This CDR3 spans 16 amino acids. V gave up 2 bases and J gave up 6 bases; unmatched junction bases: 9. Germline V gene lookup returns CDR1 MNHNS and CDR2 SASEGT. CDR3 bases: TGTGCCAGCAGTGAAAGGGGCTCGGGGGGGCTCAATGAGCAGTTCTTC. Translation gives CASSERGSGGLNEQFF.

This clonotype has only a few counts. This rearrangement joins TRBV5-1 to TRBJ2-3, with 11 bases matching TRBD1. V was pared by 0 bases and J by 2 bases, with 5 bases of the junction left unmatched. The CDR3 is 17 amino acids. Per the germline V gene, CDR1 is SGHRS and CDR2 is YFSETQ. The CDR3: CASSLGRTGGVTDTQYF. CDR3 DNA sequence: TGCGCCAGCAGCTTGGGACGGACAGGGGGCGTCACAGATACGCAGTATTTT.

V and J are TRBV4-1 and TRBJ2-5; D is perhaps TRBD1 or TRBD2 (5 bases each). Germline CDR1 MGHRA, CDR2 YSYEKL. The CDR3 totals 16 residues. V lost 2 bases, J lost 2 bases, and 15 bases lay in between. DNA for the CDR3: TGCGCCAGCAGCCAACGAGGGGTAAGGGGTCAAGAGACCCAGTACTTC. Translated: CASSQRGVRGQETQYF.

This clonotype was recorded a few times. The J gene is TRBJ1-5, the V gene TRBV6-6, with D unclear. Germline V gene data show CDR1 as MNHNY and CDR2 as SVGAGI (reference sequence). V lost 6 bases, J lost 3 bases, and 9 bases lay in between. The CDR3 consists of 13 residues. CDR3 protein: CASSRQHNQPQHF. The DNA of the CDR3 is TGTGCCAGCAGCCGTCAACACAATCAGCCCCAGCATTTT.

This clonotype was detected a few times. The V and J genes are TRBV5-1 and TRBJ2-2; 7 bases map to TRBD2. Germline CDR1 is SGHRS and CDR2 is YFSETQ. The V and J ends lost 2 bases and 7 bases, in that order; junction bases with no gene match: 2. CDR3 length: 13 amino acids. CDR3 sequence (DNA): TGCGCCAGCAGCTTTCGGGGGGACGGGGAGCTGTTTTTT. As protein: CASSFRGDGELFF.

The CDR3 here is CASSQDSGRQTQYF. As DNA, the CDR3 is TGTGCCAGCAGCCAAGATTCGGGCCGTCAGACCCAGTACTTC. The gene calls are TRBV4-2 and TRBJ2-5; D unresolved. The CDR3 has 14 residues. Germline V lookup: CDR1 LGHNA, CDR2 YNFKEQ. The V end lost 0 bases, the J end lost 6 bases, and 11 bases lay between the germline ends.

The chain has TRBV6-5 and TRBJ2-1; 7 bases are a match to TRBD2. This CDR3 has 17 residues. CDR1 MNHEY and CDR2 SVGAGI come from the germline V gene. Trimming cost V 5 bases and J 8 bases; bases outside gene matches: 18. The CDR3 nucleotides are TGTGCCAGCAGTCGCGGACTAGGATCTATAGCTGGAGATGAGCAGTTCTTC. Translated, it gives CASSRGLGSIAGDEQFF.